This T cell receptor (beta chain) was profiled in a study of T-cell reconstitution after alpha-beta-depleted transplantation in children. Study-level points and caveats: Several hundred expanded graft clones reportedly gave rise to the alpha-beta T cells present about two months after transplant. Newly produced T cells mostly accounted for T-cell counts and diversity one year post-transplant. High day-60 TCRbeta diversity in some patients came from surviving recipient T cells and thymic progenitors.

The TCRbeta library was prepared with unique molecular identifiers. MiXCR, applied by TCRdb to the PCR reads, yields one record per CDR3 protein. Of a few hundred thousand distinct CDR3 sequences listed, over 20% are singletons. A remark on this clonotype: Its specificity is unknown.

Trimming removed 6 bases from V and 4 bases from J, with 12 bases in between. The CDR3 loop spans 13 amino acids. Germline assignment: CDR1 SQVTM and CDR2 ANQGSEA. Sequenced here: PBMCs, sampled before TCRalphabeta/CD19-depleted stem cell transplant. J is TRBJ2-2 and V is TRBV29-1, with D uncertain. The source of this sequence is a boy younger than two with Wiskott-Aldrich syndrome, due to receive a stem cell transplant. CDR3 sequence (DNA): TGCAGCGTCCCCTCTTCGTTCACCGGGGAGCTGTTTTTT. Translation gives CSVPSSFTGELFF.